What follows describes a single T cell receptor beta chain. Germline CDR1 is MNHEY and CDR2 is SVGAGI. CDR3 length equals 13 residues. Trimming removed 6 bases at V and 9 bases at J, with 17 bases between. The sample comes from a study of control samples from healthy donors and cancer patients. Generated by immunoSEQ multiplex PCR, the TCRdb table keeps only in-frame clones and is missing some. In the table there are approximately 150,000 clones, 91% of which are singletons. This clonotype was sampled from a man aged 25 to 45 in good health. The rearrangement uses TRBV6-5 and TRBJ1-1; tentative D call: TRBD1 (6 bases). Sequences were obtained from blood. The CDR3 loop is CASSYALGTQAFF. CDR3 DNA: TGTGCCAGCAGCTACGCCCTCGGGACACAAGCTTTCTTT.